The entry below describes one T cell receptor beta chain. The authors' processing: Amplification of reference gene primers was used by the study to estimate nucleated cell counts. Clones were sequenced by immunoSEQ multiplex PCR, and TCRdb holds only the in-frame ones, with some missing. V and J calls and clone size are as listed in that table; D and trimming were resolved from the DNA. Counted here are 180,000 or so clones, around 87% occurring once; the ten biggest clones make up around 0.99%. In germline, CDR1 is KGHSH, CDR2 LQKENI. The CDR3 totals 16 residues. The ends lost 6 bases at V and 8 bases at J; junction bases unmatched: 11. This sample is drawn from a study of blood T cell repertoires in COVID-19.

The rearrangement uses TRBV18 and TRBJ1-6, with 9 positions matching TRBD1. Sequenced input: peripheral blood. The clonotype was recovered from a man in his late teens or twenties with acute or convalescent COVID-19. CDR3 residues: CASSLYGQGNDSPLHF. The CDR3 DNA sequence: TGTGCCAGCTCTCTATACGGACAGGGGAACGATTCACCCCTCCACTTT.